This entry describes one T cell receptor beta chain. Its antigen is currently not known. Nothing much larger sits one base from this clone, and base qualities are not available. From the cysteine up to the phenylalanine, the CDR3 has a length of 13 residues. The sequence is cut down to CDR3 DNA, 39 bases in frame from base 1. V and J lose 3 bases and 8 bases, and a span of 13 bases separates them. In the germline V gene, CDR1 corresponds to ENHRY and CDR2 to SYGVKD. These data originate in a study of OX40 agonist ivuxolimab in advanced cancers. With regard to the full study: Ivuxolimab was a fully human IgG2 agonistic monoclonal antibody targeting the costimulatory receptor OX40 (CD134). Intravenous ivuxolimab was administered to patients every 2 weeks at six dose levels: 0.01, 0.1, 0.3, 1.5, 3 and 10 mg/kg. Of the roughly 50 dose-escalation patients, hepatocellular carcinoma was present in around 19, melanoma in roughly 15, renal cell carcinoma in 9 and head and neck cancer in 9. In the dose-escalation cohort, more than 75% of patients were male, and the mean age was approximately 64 years, with a range of 23 to 79. Patients were allowed to have had prior anti-PD-1, anti-PD-L1 or anti-CTLA-4 therapy, and roughly 40% of the dose-escalation patients had previously received checkpoint inhibitors. Partial responses were achieved by three dose-escalation patients, of whom one had hepatocellular carcinoma and two had cutaneous melanoma. Peripheral TCRbeta sequencing aimed to test whether ivuxolimab altered TCR sequence diversity and caused clonal T-cell expansion. The paper reports the monotherapy dose-escalation portion (N of about 50 patients) of the phase I ivuxolimab trial.

Patients with autoimmune disease history or receiving systemic immunosuppression were excluded from the trial. Peripheral blood for TCR sequencing was drawn from every dose cohort at baseline, at cycle 4 day 1 and at cycle 7 day 1. The samples were drawn from a first-in-human, open-label, multicenter phase I dose-escalation trial of ivuxolimab. The trial enrolled adults with locally advanced or metastatic head and neck squamous cell, hepatocellular, melanoma or renal cell carcinoma. Before TCR sequencing, CD4+ and CD8+ T cells were separately sorted from peripheral blood. On the study overall, not on this receptor specifically: After ivuxolimab, more expanded clones were found on average in CD8+ T cells than in CD4+ T cells. Which antigens the clonally expanded peripheral T cells were specific for was not determined. At doses of 0.1 to 3.0 mg/kg, clonal expansion of both CD4+ and CD8+ T cells in blood was seen between baseline and week 6. Low levels of normalized T-cell clonal expansion were also seen in some patients who did not respond. Partial responders in the 0.1-3.0 mg/kg groups had among the lowest normalized peripheral clonal expansion, especially among CD8+ T cells.

For sequencing of the TCRbeta CDR3 region, genomic DNA was extracted from the sorted cells. The immunoSEQ Assay was used to sequence the TCRbeta CDR3 regions. TCRdb provides this immuneACCESS table in a form limited to in-frame rearrangements. Some clones are lacking; in checked studies, under half of them reflect an unresolved V gene, and why the rest are absent is not known. The sample profile shows about 41,000 clones; about 87% of them were found once. The top ten clonotypes cover roughly 3.4% of the sample. The receptor comes from an adult with an advanced solid tumor such as melanoma, head and neck, liver or kidney cancer. The V and J genes are TRBV10-3 and TRBJ1-2; the D gene is possibly TRBD1, with 5 bases matching. The source material was CD4+ or CD8+ T cells sorted from blood, sampled in a trial of the OX40 agonist ivuxolimab. For the CDR3, the sequence is CAISDTGSAGYTF. DNA sequence: TGTGCCATCAGTGACACAGGTTCAGCGGGCTACACCTTC.